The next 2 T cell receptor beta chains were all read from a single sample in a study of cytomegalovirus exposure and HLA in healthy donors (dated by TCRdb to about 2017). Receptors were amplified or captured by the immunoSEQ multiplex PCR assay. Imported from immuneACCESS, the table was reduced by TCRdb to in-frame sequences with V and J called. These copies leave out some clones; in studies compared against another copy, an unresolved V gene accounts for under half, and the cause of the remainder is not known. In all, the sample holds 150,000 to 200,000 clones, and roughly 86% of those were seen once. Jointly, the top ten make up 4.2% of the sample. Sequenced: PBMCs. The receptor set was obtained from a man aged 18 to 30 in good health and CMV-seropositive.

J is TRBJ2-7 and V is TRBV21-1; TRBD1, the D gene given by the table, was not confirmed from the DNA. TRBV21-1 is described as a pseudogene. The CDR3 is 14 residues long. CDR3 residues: CASSKEGRLHEQYF. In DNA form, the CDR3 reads TGTGCCAGCAGCAAAGAAGGCAGGCTCCACGAGCAGTACTTC.

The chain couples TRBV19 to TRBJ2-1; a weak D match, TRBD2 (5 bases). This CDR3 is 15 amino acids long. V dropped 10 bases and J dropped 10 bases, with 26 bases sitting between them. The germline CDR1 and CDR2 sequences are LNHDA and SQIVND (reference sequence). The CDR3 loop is CATTLGSTRVNEQFF. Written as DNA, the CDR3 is TGTGCCACCACATTGGGCAGCACGCGGGTCAACGAGCAGTTCTTC. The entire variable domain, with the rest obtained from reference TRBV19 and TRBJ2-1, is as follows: DGGITQSPKYLFRKEGQNVTLSCEQNLNHDAMYWYRQDPGQGLRLIYYSQIVNDFQKGDIAEGYSVSREKKESFPLTVTSAQKNPTAFYLCATTLGSTRVNEQFFGPGTRLTVL.